One sample yielded the 28 T cell receptor beta chains listed below, sequenced in a study of blood T cells in healthy people across ages. PCR was performed a second time for roughly 7 to 12 cycles using a sample-barcoded 5' primer and a J-beta primer mix. TCRdb passed the 5' RACE reads through MiXCR, listing each CDR3 protein once. This sample has around 990,000 distinct CDR3 sequences, with roughly two fifths found just once. The sample comprised blood. These receptors were obtained from a man younger than 35 in good health.

The table lists this clonotype with many counts. The CDR3 nucleotides are TGTGCCAGCAGATTGACAGGGGACACTGAAGCTTTCTTT. This codes for CASRLTGDTEAFF. The V call is TRBV12-3 or TRBV12-4, the J call TRBJ1-1; 8 bases map to TRBD1. This CDR3 spans 13 amino acids. Unmatched junction bases numbered 3, after V lost 6 bases and J lost 3 bases.

The chain carries TRBV4-3 and TRBJ1-4, with D uncertain. The CDR3 totals 16 residues. Looked up from germline, CDR1 is LGHNA and CDR2 is YSLEER. V lost 0 bases and J lost 0, with 8 bases in between. This CDR3 is CASSQDWGTTNEKLFF. In nucleotides, the CDR3 is TGCGCCAGCAGCCAAGACTGGGGAACAACTAATGAAAAACTGTTTTTT.

The CDR3 is CASSLAQGQGGYTEAFF. The CDR3 DNA reads TGTGCCAGCAGCTTAGCACAAGGACAGGGCGGGTACACTGAAGCTTTCTTT. This sequence joins TRBV7-2 and TRBJ1-1; 8 bases line up with TRBD1. This CDR3 is built from 17 residues. V shed 0 bases and J 3 bases; nucleotides not matched to a gene: 9. CDR1 and CDR2 (germline): SGHTA, FQGNSA.

This clonotype showed up many times. This sequence joins TRBV7-4 and TRBJ1-2; 7 positions agree with TRBD1. The CDR3 length is 15 residues. Trimming at V came to 2 bases and at J to 7 bases, leaving 10 bases not matched to a gene. The V gene's germline CDR1 is SGHVT and CDR2 SQSDAQ. This chain's CDR3 is CASSLKPQGSGGYTF. CDR3 sequence (DNA): TGTGCCAGCAGCTTAAAGCCACAGGGGAGCGGTGGCTACACCTTC. Using reference TRBV7-4 and TRBJ1-2 for the parts outside the CDR3, the full variable domain is GAGVSQSPRYKVAKRGRDVALRCDSISGHVTLYWYRQTLGQGSEVLTYSQSDAQRDKSGRPSGRFSAERPERSVSTLKIQRTEQGDSAVYLCASSLKPQGSGGYTFGSGTRLTVV.

The genes are TRBV12-3 or TRBV12-4 and TRBJ1-2; D unclear. CDR3 length: 14 amino acids. The V and J ends lost 6 bases and 2 bases respectively, with 13 bases between them. CDR3 DNA sequence: TGTGCCAGCAGCCCACCGAGGAAAAACTATGGCTACACCTTC. Translating gives CASSPPRKNYGYTF.

This clonotype was counted a few times. The chain couples TRBV28 to TRBJ2-1; 7 nucleotides align to TRBD1. The CDR3 extends over 17 amino acids. Germline CDR1 MDHEN, CDR2 SYDVKM. J gave up 4 bases and V 4 bases, and 13 bases lay outside the gene matches. CDR3 sequence: CASSSVISGTVYNEQFF. DNA of the CDR3: TGTGCCAGCAGTTCTGTCATATCCGGGACAGTTTACAATGAGCAGTTCTTC.

The rearrangement joins TRBV4-3 to TRBJ2-1, with TRBD2 identical over 14 bases. Germline CDR1 reads LGHNA; CDR2 reads YSLEER. V was pared by 0 bases and J by 7 bases, with 2 bases of the junction left unmatched. The CDR3 totals 16 residues. The CDR3 bases are TGCGCCAGCAGCCAAGATCGGACTAGCGGGGGGAATGAGCAGTTCTTC. Protein: CASSQDRTSGGNEQFF.

This chain links TRBV11-2 with TRBJ1-2; TRBD1 matches at 9 bases. The V segment lost 5 bases and the J segment 8 bases; nucleotides outside the gene matches: 12. The CDR3 length is 15 residues. CDR1 is SGHAT, CDR2 FQNNGV, per germline. CDR3 protein: CASSSPNRGLEGYTF. The DNA of the CDR3 is TGTGCCAGCAGCAGCCCCAACAGGGGGCTAGAAGGCTACACCTTC.

This clonotype has only one observation. The chain employs TRBV4-3 and TRBJ1-1; no clear D gene. There are 15 residues in the CDR3. V was shortened by 4 bases and J by 7 bases, with 19 bases between the two germline ends. In germline, CDR1 is LGHNA, CDR2 YSLEER. This chain's CDR3 is CASSLERVTDFEAFF. For the CDR3, the DNA is TGCGCCAGCAGCCTAGAACGGGTGACGGACTTTGAAGCTTTCTTT.

The chain uses TRBV7-2 and TRBJ2-7; D not certain. Trimming shortened V by 1 base and J by 3 bases, and 7 bases separated the two germline ends. Germline-derived CDR1 and CDR2 are SGHTA and FQGNSA. CDR3 size: 13 residues. In DNA, the CDR3 is TGTGCCAGCAGCTTAGTGGCCGTCTACGAGCAGTACTTC. Amino acids: CASSLVAVYEQYF.

This clonotype was picked up one time. The chain has TRBV29-1 and TRBJ2-7; the match to TRBD1 covers 8 bases. The end of the DNA aligns better with TRBJ2-5, so the J call may be wrong. The CDR3 extends over 12 amino acids. In germline, CDR1 is SQVTM, CDR2 ANQGSEA. CDR3: CSGYRGDETQYF. The CDR3 DNA sequence: TGCAGCGGTTACAGGGGGGATGAGACCCAGTACTTC.

About this clonotype: Germline is not matched at one junction end, which may reflect a read error. This rearrangement joins TRBV5-1 to TRBJ1-4; tentative D call: TRBD1 (6 bases). CDR3 length: 13 residues. Germline CDR1 SGHRS, CDR2 YFSETQ. Here the CDR3 reads CASSVEQGGKLFF. The CDR3 DNA reads TGTGCCAGCAGCGTGGAACAGGGCGGGAAACTGTTTTTT.

The rearrangement joins TRBV5-4 to TRBJ1-2; TRBD1 matches at 10 bases. The trim removed 5 bases at V and 4 bases at J, leaving 8 bases unmatched. The CDR3 length is 15 residues. CDR1 and CDR2 from the germline V gene are SGHNT and YYREEE (reference sequence). The CDR3 sequence is CASSLPGQGSYGYTF. The CDR3 DNA follows: TGTGCCAGCAGTTTACCGGGACAGGGGAGCTATGGCTACACCTTC.

This clonotype was observed a handful of times. This chain uses TRBV9 with TRBJ1-5, with 7 bases fitting TRBD1. Germline lookup yields CDR1 SGDLS and CDR2 YYNGEE. CDR3 length: 15 amino acids. After removal of 0 bases from V and 7 bases from J, the junction contained 7 bases not matched to a gene. CDR3 DNA: TGTGCCAGCAGCGTAGATCCAGGGGGTTGGCAGCCCCAGCATTTT. Translated: CASSVDPGGWQPQHF.

This clonotype was detected only a few times. The chain carries TRBV18 and TRBJ1-5; 7 nucleotides match TRBD1. The length of the CDR3 is 14 residues. Germline V gene lookup returns CDR1 KGHSH and CDR2 LQKENI. The V gene end was trimmed by 3 bases and the J gene end by 3 bases; junction bases not matched to a gene: 2. This CDR3 is CASSPGQINQPQHF. The CDR3 coding sequence is TGTGCCAGCTCACCGGGACAGATCAATCAGCCCCAGCATTTT.

This chain uses TRBV9 with TRBJ2-7; maybe TRBD2 (6 bases). The germline V and J ends were trimmed by 7 bases and 7 bases, with 12 bases remaining between them. CDR1 is SGDLS, CDR2 YYNGEE, per germline. This CDR3 has 11 amino acids. CDR3 region: CASVRGNEQYF. In nucleotides, the CDR3 is TGTGCCAGCGTCCGGGGGAATGAGCAGTACTTC.

In regard to this clonotype: Relative to the germline gene, one junction end is altered; a read error may explain this. This rearrangement joins TRBV4-2 to TRBJ2-3; D possibly corresponds to TRBD1 (6 bases). CDR1 is LGHNA and CDR2 is YNFKEQ in the germline V gene. This CDR3 is 15 amino acids long. DNA of the CDR3: TGTGCCAGCAGCCCGGACAGCTTTAGCACAGTTACGCAGTATTTT. It is translated as CASSPDSFSTVTQYF.

The chain links TRBV27 to TRBJ2-5; D is perhaps TRBD1 (5 bases). This CDR3 has 12 residues. CDR1 is MNHEY, CDR2 SMNVEV, per germline (reference sequence). V lost 9 bases to trimming and J lost 11 bases, with 19 bases between them. The DNA of the CDR3 is TGTGCCAGTTCCCGCCGACAGAATGAGCAGTACTTC. This sequence encodes CASSRRQNEQYF.

The V gene is TRBV27, the J gene TRBJ1-1; D is undetermined. Germline values: CDR1 MNHEY, CDR2 SMNVEV (reference sequence). V gave up 6 bases and J gave up 4 bases, with 12 bases separating them. This CDR3 is 13 amino acids long. The CDR3 DNA follows: TGTGCCAGCAGGCTCGCGGCAGTCACTGAAGCTTTCTTT. This encodes CASRLAAVTEAFF.

This clonotype was counted only a few times. The chain employs TRBV5-1 and TRBJ2-6, with D hard to call. The CDR3 consists of 12 residues. Germline loops: CDR1 SGHRS, CDR2 YFSETQ. V was cut by 7 bases and J by 0 bases, with 2 bases left in between. The CDR3 DNA sequence: TGCGCCAGCGTCTCTGGGGCCAACGTCCTGACTTTC. It translates to CASVSGANVLTF.

This clonotype has just a few counts. The rearrangement joins TRBV5-1 to TRBJ2-1; D unresolved. Germline V lookup: CDR1 SGHRS, CDR2 YFSETQ. The CDR3 spans 15 residues. Trimming took off 5 bases at V and 4 bases at J, with 16 bases between the two ends. The CDR3 sequence: CASRPNFGDYNEQFF. The DNA for the CDR3 is TGCGCCAGCAGACCGAACTTTGGTGATTACAATGAGCAGTTCTTC. Complete variable domain (other parts from reference TRBV5-1 and TRBJ2-1): KAGVTQTPRYLIKTRGQQVTLSCSPISGHRSVSWYQQTPGQGLQFLFEYFSETQRNKGNFPGRFSGRQFSNSRSEMNVSTLELGDSALYLCASRPNFGDYNEQFFGPGTRLTVL.

A few counts support this clonotype. CDR3 sequence: CASNLERGGDPYNEQFF. The CDR3 DNA sequence: TGTGCCAGCAATCTCGAGCGGGGGGGCGACCCCTACAATGAGCAGTTCTTC. The chain is built from TRBV6-5 and TRBJ2-1; 10 bases match TRBD2. The CDR3 contains 17 residues. J was trimmed by 2 bases and V by 7 bases; bases with no gene match: 11. Germline V lookup: CDR1 MNHEY, CDR2 SVGAGI.

In its sample, this clonotype was seen a few times. This sequence joins TRBV12-3 or TRBV12-4 and TRBJ1-4; the D gene is possibly TRBD1 (5 bases). Trimming removed 1 base from V and 8 bases from J, with 11 bases in between. CDR3 length: 14 amino acids. CDR3 amino acids: CASSLVGRAEKLFF. The CDR3 nucleotides read TGTGCCAGCAGTTTAGTTGGCAGGGCGGAAAAACTGTTTTTT.

This clonotype was picked up a small number of times. J is TRBJ2-1 and V is TRBV12-3 or TRBV12-4; D is possibly TRBD1 or TRBD2 (5 bases each). Between the trimmed V and J ends, which lost 6 bases and 13 bases, there was a span of 16 bases. The length of the CDR3 is 12 residues. CDR3 in DNA: TGTGCCAGCAGAAGAGGGGTGAGAGATCAGTTCTTC. This sequence encodes CASRRGVRDQFF.

This sequence joins TRBV2 and TRBJ2-3; TRBD2 is a possible D gene (6 bases). Per the germline V gene, CDR1 is SNHLY and CDR2 is FYNNEI. The CDR3 is 15 residues long. Between the trimmed V and J ends, which lost 7 bases and 0 bases, there was a span of 14 bases. The CDR3 spells CASNRAGTSTDTQYF. In nucleotides, the CDR3 is TGTGCCAGCAATCGAGCCGGGACTAGCACAGATACGCAGTATTTT.

This clonotype was seen only a few times. The chain is built from TRBV7-2 and TRBJ1-5; D remains unclear. The V and J ends lost 1 base and 7 bases respectively, with 11 bases between them. CDR1 SGHTA and CDR2 FQGNSA come from the germline V gene. There are 14 residues in the CDR3. The CDR3 bases are TGTGCCAGCAGCTTAGAACGGGATGACCAGCCCCAGCATTTT. Encoded protein: CASSLERDDQPQHF.

In the case of this clonotype: This could be a read error, since a much larger clone is one nucleotide away. This chain links TRBV5-1 with TRBJ1-1; 7 bases map to TRBD1. Trimming removed 3 bases from V and 3 bases from J; junction bases left unmatched: 5. The CDR3 contains 14 residues. Germline V gives CDR1 SGHRS, CDR2 YFSETQ. This chain's CDR3 is CASSSGQPDTEAFF. In DNA form, the CDR3 reads TGCGCCAGCAGCTCGGGACAGCCGGACACTGAAGCTTTCTTT.

The chain employs TRBV29-1 and TRBJ2-1; 7 nucleotides match TRBD2. Judging by the DNA end, TRBJ2-7 fits better; the J call may be wrong. This CDR3 has 15 amino acids. Germline lookup yields CDR1 SQVTM and CDR2 ANQGSEA. CDR3 region: CSVVGGSGAYNEQYF. The CDR3 DNA reads as TGCAGCGTTGTGGGGGGGTCGGGCGCGTACAATGAGCAGTACTTC.